Below, 14 T cell receptor beta chains from the same sample are listed, as sequenced in a study of blood T cell repertoires in COVID-19. Only in-frame clones appear in the TCRdb table, and some are missing; sequencing was by immunoSEQ multiplex PCR. The sample includes some 250,000 clones, roughly 89% of them seen just once. The sequencing sample was made of PBMCs or T cells enriched from blood (not recorded which). Receptor source: a woman in her twenties or thirties with acute COVID-19.

The table lists this clone with a count of one. The J gene is TRBJ1-5, the V gene TRBV10-3; the D gene is possibly TRBD1 (5 bases). Deletions cut 7 bases from V and 3 bases from J, with 10 bases between. Germline CDR1 ENHRY, CDR2 SYGVKD. The CDR3 runs 13 residues. As DNA, the CDR3 is TGTGCCATCAACGGGGGTCCCAATCAGCCCCAGCATTTT. Residues: CAINGGPNQPQHF.

In this sample, this clone turned up a few times. This chain joins TRBV9 and TRBJ2-2; tentatively, D is TRBD2 (5 bases). V dropped 4 bases and J dropped 0 bases, with 16 bases sitting between them. The CDR3 spans 17 residues. In germline, CDR1 is SGDLS, CDR2 YYNGEE. CDR3: CASSPQEGPPNTGELFF. The CDR3, as DNA: TGTGCCAGCAGCCCGCAAGAGGGCCCCCCGAACACCGGGGAGCTGTTTTTT.

The chain carries TRBV28 and TRBJ1-2; D is undetermined. V was pared by 6 bases and J by 1 base, with 9 bases between. This CDR3 is built from 13 residues. The germline CDR1 and CDR2 sequences are MDHEN and SYDVKM. CDR3 region: CASSAQNNYGYTF. DNA of the CDR3: TGTGCCAGCAGCGCACAGAATAACTATGGCTACACCTTC.

This chain connects TRBV5-4 to TRBJ2-1; the match to TRBD2 covers 7 bases. The CDR3 is 15 amino acids. Germline trimming cut 3 bases from V and 0 bases from J; bases unmatched to any gene: 3. Germline V gene lookup returns CDR1 SGHNT and CDR2 YYREEE (reference sequence). The CDR3: CASSYGGTSYNEQFF. The CDR3 region has the DNA TGTGCCAGCAGCTACGGGGGGACCTCCTACAATGAGCAGTTCTTC.

J is TRBJ2-2 and V is TRBV27; D is perhaps TRBD2 (7 bases). The germline V gene has CDR1 MNHEY and CDR2 SMNVEV (reference sequence). The V end lost 4 bases, the J end lost 6 bases, and 12 bases lay between the germline ends. This CDR3 has 14 residues. In DNA form, the CDR3 reads TGTGCCAGCAGTTGGGGGGGCGCAGCCGGGGAGCTGTTTTTT. This sequence encodes CASSWGGAAGELFF.

The V gene is TRBV5-4, the J gene TRBJ2-1; no clear D. V was trimmed by 0 bases and J by 5 bases, leaving 15 bases between them. The germline gives CDR1 SGHNT, CDR2 YYREEE (reference sequence). The CDR3 totals 16 residues. This CDR3 reads CASSLAARQLNNEQFF. For the CDR3, the DNA is TGTGCCAGCAGCTTGGCCGCGAGACAACTTAACAATGAGCAGTTCTTC.

The gene calls are TRBV2 and TRBJ2-2; the match to TRBD1 covers 11 bases. CDR3 length equals 15 residues. Germline lookup yields CDR1 SNHLY and CDR2 FYNNEI. Trimming cost V 7 bases and J 4 bases; bases outside gene matches: 5. DNA for the CDR3: TGTGCCAGCACCCCAGGGACAGGGGGCACCGGGGAGCTGTTTTTT. Amino acids: CASTPGTGGTGELFF.

The chain couples TRBV6-5 to TRBJ2-3; 7 bases map to TRBD2. CDR1 MNHEY and CDR2 SVGAGI come from the germline V gene. V trimming: 6 bases; J trimming: 6 bases; junction bases outside the gene matches: 9. This CDR3 has 14 amino acids. The CDR3 region is CASSPDGGGDTQYF. CDR3 DNA: TGTGCCAGCAGCCCGGACGGGGGAGGGGATACGCAGTATTTT.

The V call is TRBV24-1, the J call TRBJ2-5; a weak D match, TRBD2 (6 bases). CDR3 length: 15 amino acids. The V and J ends lost 4 bases and 3 bases respectively, with 14 bases between them. Germline CDR1 and CDR2: KGHDR and SFDVKD. The CDR3 sequence is CATSEGGPAKETQYF. CDR3 in DNA: TGTGCCACCAGTGAGGGGGGTCCCGCTAAAGAGACCCAGTACTTC.

The J gene is TRBJ1-2, the V gene TRBV11-2; 9 bases match TRBD1. The CDR3 length is 16 residues. CDR1 is SGHAT, CDR2 FQNNGV, per germline. Trimming removed 3 bases from V and 3 bases from J; junction bases left unmatched: 8. The DNA of the CDR3 is TGTGCCAGCAGCTTGTGGGGGACAGGGCTCCACTATGGCTACACCTTC. This translates into CASSLWGTGLHYGYTF.

V is TRBV27 and J is TRBJ1-5; a weak D match, TRBD1 (5 bases). Germline V lookup: CDR1 MNHEY, CDR2 SMNVEV (reference sequence). The V end lost 0 bases, the J end lost 5 bases, and 14 bases lay between the germline ends. This CDR3 is 16 amino acids long. The CDR3 region is CASSLSRSGFHQPQHF. CDR3 sequence (DNA): TGTGCCAGCAGTTTATCGCGTTCAGGGTTCCATCAGCCCCAGCATTTT.

The chain employs TRBV6-1 and TRBJ1-5; TRBD1 might be the D (5 bases). The V end was cut by 0 bases, the J end by 5 bases, with 8 bases between. The CDR3 has 14 residues. Germline CDR1 and CDR2: MNHNS and SASEGT. CDR3 sequence reads: CASSEAWGDQPQHF. Here the CDR3 DNA reads TGTGCCAGCAGTGAAGCGTGGGGGGATCAGCCCCAGCATTTT.

The V gene is TRBV6-6, the J gene TRBJ1-6, with TRBD1 matching 11 bases. The CDR3 is made up of 21 amino acids. Germline V gene sequence: CDR1 MNHNY, CDR2 SVGAGI (reference sequence). V lost 6 bases to trimming and J lost 0 bases; unmatched junction nucleotides: 16. In DNA form, the CDR3 reads TGTGCCAGCAGCCGGACAGGGGGCCATGCTATCGGCAGCTCCTATAATTCACCCCTCCACTTT. This codes for CASSRTGGHAIGSSYNSPLHF.

The V gene is TRBV4-1, the J gene TRBJ2-3, with D perhaps TRBD2 (6 bases). The CDR3 runs 14 residues. The germline CDR1 and CDR2 sequences are MGHRA and YSYEKL. Trimming stripped 0 bases from V and 6 bases from J, with 10 bases between. The CDR3 here is CASSQDRAGDTQYF. The CDR3 region has the DNA TGCGCCAGCAGCCAAGATCGTGCGGGGGATACGCAGTATTTT.